A selection of T cell receptor beta chains follows, all from one sample in a study of OX40 agonist ivuxolimab in advanced cancers. Profiled with immunoSEQ multiplex PCR; TCRdb holds only in-frame clones, not every one. The sample records 69,000 or so clones, 80% to 90% being singletons. This material consisted of CD4+ or CD8+ T cells sorted from blood, taken in a trial of the OX40 agonist ivuxolimab. These receptors all stem from an adult with an advanced solid tumor such as melanoma, head and neck, liver or kidney cancer. The CDR3 runs from the conserved cysteine through the conserved F or W. A D gene is named only where the DNA matches it firmly. Size values are once, few and many counts, or a class for expanded clones, and some rows have none.

clone size: -
D gene: TRBD1
V gene: TRBV6-5
J gene: TRBJ1-2
CDR3 protein: CASSLSARGIGYTF
CDR3 DNA: TGTGCCAGCAGCCTATCGGCCAGGGGGATAGGCTACACCTTC

clone size: -
D gene: -
V gene: TRBV9
J gene: TRBJ2-7
CDR3 protein: CASSERGSRSYEQYF
CDR3 DNA: TGTGCCAGCAGCGAACGCGGCAGCCGCTCCTACGAGCAGTACTTC

clone size: -
D gene: TRBD2
V gene: TRBV28
J gene: TRBJ2-7
CDR3 protein: CASGGGGDEQYF
CDR3 DNA: TGTGCCAGCGGGGGGGGTGGGGACGAGCAGTACTTC

clone size: -
D gene: TRBD1
V gene: TRBV30
J gene: TRBJ1-1
CDR3 protein: CAWDRQGGTEAFF
CDR3 DNA: TGTGCCTGGGACAGACAGGGGGGTACTGAAGCTTTCTTT

clone size: -
D gene: -
V gene: TRBV4-3
J gene: TRBJ2-7
CDR3 protein: CASSQEYPGPNEQYF
CDR3 DNA: TGCGCCAGCAGCCAAGAATATCCGGGCCCCAATGAGCAGTACTTC

clone size: -
D gene: TRBD2
V gene: TRBV4-1
J gene: TRBJ2-1
CDR3 protein: CASSTGTSGGRNEQFF
CDR3 DNA: TGCGCCAGCAGCACCGGGACTAGCGGAGGTAGGAATGAGCAGTTCTTC

clone size: -
D gene: -
V gene: TRBV19
J gene: TRBJ1-5
CDR3 protein: CASSILISGNQPQHF
CDR3 DNA: TGTGCCAGTAGTATATTAATCAGCGGCAATCAGCCCCAGCATTTT

clone size: -
D gene: TRBD1
V gene: TRBV7-2
J gene: TRBJ1-1
CDR3 protein: CASSPLLRTGQMNTEAFF
CDR3 DNA: TGTGCCAGCAGCCCTCTCCTGCGGACGGGACAGATGAACACTGAAGCTTTCTTT

clone size: -
D gene: -
V gene: TRBV5-6
J gene: TRBJ2-3
CDR3 protein: CASSLQSDTQYF
CDR3 DNA: TGTGCCAGCAGCCTCCAATCAGATACGCAGTATTTT

clone size: -
D gene: -
V gene: TRBV6-1
J gene: TRBJ1-1
CDR3 protein: CAMQAMGTEAFF
CDR3 DNA: TGTGCCATGCAGGCCATGGGCACTGAAGCTTTCTTT

clone size: -
D gene: TRBD1
V gene: TRBV18
J gene: TRBJ1-1
CDR3 protein: CASSTGVNTEAFF
CDR3 DNA: TGTGCCAGCTCGACAGGGGTGAACACTGAAGCTTTCTTT

clone size: -
D gene: -
V gene: TRBV5-6
J gene: TRBJ2-3
CDR3 protein: CASSLDLAINTDTQYF
CDR3 DNA: TGTGCCAGCAGCTTGGATCTAGCGATAAACACAGATACGCAGTATTTT

clone size: medium-sized
D gene: -
V gene: TRBV6-1
J gene: TRBJ1-2
CDR3 protein: CASSEGGGNGGYTF
CDR3 DNA: TGTGCCAGCAGTGAAGGTGGAGGGAACGGTGGCTACACCTTC

clone size: -
D gene: -
V gene: TRBV14
J gene: TRBJ1-2
CDR3 protein: CASSQFEHGYTF
CDR3 DNA: TGTGCCAGCAGCCAATTTGAACATGGCTACACCTTC

clone size: -
D gene: -
V gene: TRBV27
J gene: TRBJ2-3
CDR3 protein: CASTSPDTDTQYF
CDR3 DNA: TGTGCCAGCACCTCCCCCGATACAGATACGCAGTATTTT

clone size: -
D gene: TRBD2
V gene: TRBV9
J gene: TRBJ2-3
CDR3 protein: CASSLRDYLFDTQYF
CDR3 DNA: TGTGCCAGCAGCTTACGGGACTACCTTTTCGATACGCAGTATTTT

clone size: medium-sized
D gene: -
V gene: TRBV7-9
J gene: TRBJ1-5
CDR3 protein: CASSLGTQPQHF
CDR3 DNA: TGTGCCAGCAGCTTAGGTACCCAGCCCCAGCATTTT

clone size: -
D gene: -
V gene: TRBV7-8
J gene: TRBJ1-2
CDR3 protein: CASSLAEMNGYTF
CDR3 DNA: TGTGCCAGCAGCTTAGCCGAGATGAATGGCTACACCTTC

clone size: -
D gene: TRBD2
V gene: TRBV2
J gene: TRBJ2-1
CDR3 protein: CASIPGTSGFNEQFF
CDR3 DNA: TGTGCCAGCATCCCCGGGACTAGCGGCTTCAATGAGCAGTTCTTC

clone size: -
D gene: TRBD1
V gene: TRBV9
J gene: TRBJ1-4
CDR3 protein: CASSLRQGASEKLFF
CDR3 DNA: TGTGCCAGCAGCTTACGACAGGGGGCTTCTGAAAAACTGTTTTTT

clone size: -
D gene: TRBD2
V gene: TRBV29-1
J gene: TRBJ2-7
CDR3 protein: CSVAFGLVYEQYF
CDR3 DNA: TGCAGCGTTGCATTTGGACTAGTCTACGAGCAGTACTTC

clone size: -
D gene: TRBD1
V gene: TRBV5-8
J gene: TRBJ2-7
CDR3 protein: CASSPRGHTTLSYEQYF
CDR3 DNA: TGTGCCAGCAGCCCGAGGGGGCACACAACCCTTTCATACGAGCAGTACTTC

clone size: -
D gene: -
V gene: TRBV5-5
J gene: TRBJ2-7
CDR3 protein: CATNPEGDYYYEQYF
CDR3 DNA: TGTGCTACGAATCCGGAGGGAGATTATTACTACGAGCAGTACTTC

clone size: -
D gene: -
V gene: TRBV5-6
J gene: TRBJ2-5
CDR3 protein: CASSLYRPFQETQYF
CDR3 DNA: TGTGCCAGCAGCTTGTACAGACCTTTCCAAGAGACCCAGTACTTC

clone size: -
D gene: TRBD1
V gene: TRBV7-6
J gene: TRBJ1-6
CDR3 protein: CASSLGGGGNSPLHF
CDR3 DNA: TGTGCCAGCAGCTTAGGAGGGGGCGGTAATTCACCCCTCCACTTT

clone size: few
D gene: TRBD1
V gene: TRBV29-1
J gene: TRBJ1-5
CDR3 protein: CSVVTGAHSNQPQHF
CDR3 DNA: TGCAGCGTTGTTACAGGGGCTCATAGCAATCAGCCCCAGCATTTT

clone size: -
D gene: -
V gene: TRBV6-5
J gene: TRBJ1-1
CDR3 protein: CASSYAEADTEAFF
CDR3 DNA: TGTGCCAGCAGTTACGCTGAGGCTGACACTGAAGCTTTCTTT

clone size: -
D gene: -
V gene: TRBV15
J gene: TRBJ2-5
CDR3 protein: CATSGTLQETQYF
CDR3 DNA: TGTGCCACCTCTGGGACACTTCAAGAGACCCAGTACTTC

clone size: -
D gene: -
V gene: TRBV7-6
J gene: TRBJ2-5
CDR3 protein: CASSPHGALGQETQYF
CDR3 DNA: TGTGCCAGCAGCCCCCATGGGGCCCTGGGCCAAGAGACCCAGTACTTC

clone size: -
D gene: -
V gene: TRBV6-4
J gene: TRBJ2-1
CDR3 protein: CASSDGSGGNEQFF
CDR3 DNA: TGTGCCAGCAGTGACGGGTCTGGCGGCAATGAGCAGTTCTTC

clone size: -
D gene: -
V gene: TRBV7-2
J gene: TRBJ2-1
CDR3 protein: CASSLVAYNEQFF
CDR3 DNA: TGTGCCAGCAGCTTAGTAGCTTACAATGAGCAGTTCTTC

clone size: -
D gene: -
V gene: TRBV9
J gene: TRBJ1-4
CDR3 protein: CASSVEGDGSEKLFF
CDR3 DNA: TGTGCCAGCAGCGTAGAAGGGGACGGAAGTGAAAAACTGTTTTTT

clone size: -
D gene: -
V gene: TRBV7-2
J gene: TRBJ1-4
CDR3 protein: CASSLPGEKLFF
CDR3 DNA: TGTGCCAGCAGCCTCCCAGGCGAAAAACTGTTTTTT

clone size: -
D gene: TRBD1
V gene: TRBV7-6
J gene: TRBJ2-7
CDR3 protein: CASSLDRGPYEQYF
CDR3 DNA: TGTGCCAGCAGCTTGGACAGGGGACCCTACGAGCAGTACTTC

clone size: -
D gene: TRBD2
V gene: TRBV30
J gene: TRBJ2-1
CDR3 protein: CAWTPTSGKQFF
CDR3 DNA: TGTGCCTGGACACCCACTAGCGGAAAGCAGTTCTTC

clone size: -
D gene: -
V gene: TRBV4-3
J gene: TRBJ1-1
CDR3 protein: CASSQTDENTEAFF
CDR3 DNA: TGCGCCAGCAGCCAAACCGACGAGAACACTGAAGCTTTCTTT

clone size: -
D gene: TRBD1
V gene: TRBV15
J gene: TRBJ1-1
CDR3 protein: CATKTGLSTEAFF
CDR3 DNA: TGTGCCACCAAGACAGGGTTGAGCACTGAAGCTTTCTTT

clone size: few
D gene: TRBD1
V gene: TRBV27
J gene: TRBJ2-7
CDR3 protein: CASSSQGSSYEQYF
CDR3 DNA: TGTGCCAGCAGTTCACAGGGGAGCTCCTACGAGCAGTACTTC

clone size: -
D gene: TRBD2
V gene: TRBV13
J gene: TRBJ2-1
CDR3 protein: CASSLEAGGGEQFF
CDR3 DNA: TGTGCCAGCAGCTTAGAGGCGGGCGGGGGTGAGCAGTTCTTC

clone size: -
D gene: TRBD2
V gene: TRBV7-7
J gene: TRBJ2-1
CDR3 protein: CASSPGASGRGVYYNEQFF
CDR3 DNA: TGTGCTAGCAGCCCGGGGGCTAGCGGGAGGGGGGTGTACTACAATGAGCAGTTCTTC

clone size: -
D gene: TRBD1
V gene: TRBV5-4
J gene: TRBJ1-4
CDR3 protein: CASSLDTGGTNEKLFF
CDR3 DNA: TGTGCCAGCAGCTTGGACACAGGGGGGACTAATGAAAAACTGTTTTTT

clone size: -
D gene: -
V gene: TRBV27
J gene: TRBJ2-1
CDR3 protein: CASSLAGTYNEQFF
CDR3 DNA: TGTGCCAGCAGTTTGGCGGGAACCTACAATGAGCAGTTCTTC

clone size: -
D gene: -
V gene: TRBV19
J gene: TRBJ1-1
CDR3 protein: CATSSEKAFF
CDR3 DNA: TGTGCCACCTCGTCAGAGAAAGCTTTCTTT

clone size: -
D gene: TRBD1
V gene: TRBV28
J gene: TRBJ1-4
CDR3 protein: CASTVTGATNEKLFF
CDR3 DNA: TGTGCCAGCACCGTTACAGGGGCAACTAATGAAAAACTGTTTTTT

clone size: -
D gene: TRBD1
V gene: TRBV11-3
J gene: TRBJ2-1
CDR3 protein: CASSRLETGVNEQFF
CDR3 DNA: TGTGCCAGCAGCCGCCTGGAGACAGGGGTCAATGAGCAGTTCTTC

clone size: -
D gene: TRBD1
V gene: TRBV7-9
J gene: TRBJ1-1
CDR3 protein: CASSETGQMNTEAFF
CDR3 DNA: TGTGCCAGCAGCGAAACGGGACAGATGAACACTGAAGCTTTCTTT

clone size: -
D gene: -
V gene: TRBV4-1
J gene: TRBJ2-7
CDR3 protein: CASSQVFSVSSYEQYF
CDR3 DNA: TGCGCCAGCAGCCAAGTCTTTAGTGTAAGCTCCTACGAGCAGTACTTC

clone size: -
D gene: -
V gene: TRBV7-2
J gene: TRBJ2-2
CDR3 protein: CASSPYTGELFF
CDR3 DNA: TGTGCCAGCAGCCCATACACCGGGGAGCTGTTTTTT

clone size: -
D gene: TRBD1
V gene: TRBV10-3
J gene: TRBJ1-5
CDR3 protein: CAISVEAGGLWPQHF
CDR3 DNA: TGTGCCATCAGTGTTGAGGCAGGGGGGCTGTGGCCCCAGCATTTT

clone size: -
D gene: -
V gene: TRBV14
J gene: TRBJ2-7
CDR3 protein: CASSPPEGGEQYF
CDR3 DNA: TGTGCCAGCAGCCCGCCGGAGGGGGGCGAGCAGTACTTC

clone size: once
D gene: TRBD2
V gene: TRBV4-3
J gene: TRBJ2-5
CDR3 protein: CASSQFPPSGGAIQETQYF
CDR3 DNA: TGCGCCAGCAGCCAATTTCCACCGAGCGGGGGGGCGATACAGGAGACCCAGTACTTC

clone size: once
D gene: -
V gene: TRBV27
J gene: TRBJ1-1
CDR3 protein: CASSQQGTMNTEAFF
CDR3 DNA: TGTGCCAGCAGTCAGCAGGGAACCATGAACACTGAAGCTTTCTTT

clone size: -
D gene: -
V gene: TRBV4-3
J gene: TRBJ2-5
CDR3 protein: CASSQDEAGQETQYF
CDR3 DNA: TGCGCCAGCAGCCAAGACGAAGCGGGCCAAGAGACCCAGTACTTC

clone size: -
D gene: TRBD2
V gene: TRBV19
J gene: TRBJ2-1
CDR3 protein: CASQRGPNNEQFF
CDR3 DNA: TGTGCCAGCCAGCGGGGACCTAACAATGAGCAGTTCTTC

clone size: -
D gene: -
V gene: TRBV9
J gene: TRBJ2-7
CDR3 protein: CASSVGGYSYEQYF
CDR3 DNA: TGTGCCAGCAGCGTAGGAGGGTATTCCTACGAGCAGTACTTC